The present entry profiles one TCR beta chain with its context. The sample comes from a study of blood T cell repertoires in COVID-19. The method was immunoSEQ multiplex PCR; TCRdb's version includes in-frame clones alone and lacks a portion of them. The sample holds about 280,000 clones, 75% to 90% seen once. Trimming took 4 bases from V and 4 from J; bases not matched to a gene: 2. Looked up from germline, CDR1 is ENHRY and CDR2 is SYGVKD. The CDR3 runs to 14 residues. The TCR sequence derives from a woman between 45 and 60 years old who had recovered from COVID-19. The sequenced material came from PBMCs or T cells enriched from blood (not recorded which). The rearrangement uses TRBV10-3 and TRBJ2-3; 10 bases line up with TRBD2. The CDR3: CAISGTSGADTQYF. CDR3 DNA: TGTGCCATCAGTGGGACTAGCGGAGCAGATACGCAGTATTTT.